These 29 T cell receptor beta chains came from one sample sequenced in a study of blood T cells in healthy people across ages. Next came a second PCR, run for roughly 6 to 11 cycles, which used a sample-barcoded 5' primer along with a J-beta primer mix. TCRdb redid the calling of the 5' RACE reads with MiXCR, one entry per CDR3 protein. The sample holds about 1.4 million distinct CDR3 sequences, roughly 60% seen once. Sequenced sample: blood. Every receptor here comes from a man between 18 and 35 years old in good health.

The chain recombines TRBV4-1 with TRBJ2-3, with 10 bases lining up with TRBD1. The CDR3 is made up of 16 amino acids. The junction had 7 bases not matched to a gene; V was cut back by 5 bases and J by 2 bases. Germline values: CDR1 MGHRA, CDR2 YSYEKL. This CDR3 reads CASSTRDRGYTDTQYF. The CDR3 nucleotides read TGCGCCAGCAGCACCCGGGACAGGGGATACACAGATACGCAGTATTTT.

The chain uses TRBV28 and TRBJ1-2; TRBD1 is a possible D gene (5 bases). Looked up from germline, CDR1 is MDHEN and CDR2 is SYDVKM. The CDR3 extends over 16 amino acids. Trimming cost V 1 base and J 2 bases, with 14 bases left between them. The CDR3 nucleotides read TGTGCCAGCAGTTTATATGGCGGGGGATACAACTATGGCTACACCTTC. It specifies CASSLYGGGYNYGYTF.

The V gene is TRBV29-1, the J gene TRBJ2-7, with 10 bases lining up with TRBD1. The CDR3 runs 14 residues. Germline-derived CDR1 and CDR2 are SQVTM and ANQGSEA. The V and J ends lost 6 bases and 5 bases, in that order; junction bases with no gene match: 10. This CDR3 reads CSVAGTGVSNEQYF. The CDR3 bases are TGCAGCGTAGCCGGGACAGGGGTTAGCAACGAGCAGTACTTC.

The genes are TRBV25-1 and TRBJ1-5; D might be TRBD1 (5 bases). CDR1 is MGHDK, CDR2 SYGVNS, per germline. This CDR3 is built from 15 residues. The germline V and J ends were trimmed by 4 bases and 5 bases, with 15 bases remaining between them. CDR3 DNA: TGTGCCAGCAGTGGTACAGGAGGAGCCCATCAGCCCCAGCATTTT. It codes for CASSGTGGAHQPQHF.

Written as DNA, the CDR3 is TGTGCCAGCAGCGTAATCCAGCCCGAGGGCACAGATACGCAGTATTTT. Translating it yields CASSVIQPEGTDTQYF. The chain couples TRBV9 to TRBJ2-3; no clear D gene. Germline-derived CDR1 and CDR2 are SGDLS and YYNGEE. The CDR3 extends over 16 amino acids. V lost 1 base and J 1 base, leaving 13 bases between the germline ends.

In this sample, this clonotype turned up many times. The chain employs TRBV10-2 and TRBJ2-7; D not resolved. The CDR3 runs 12 residues. The germline V gene has CDR1 WSHSY and CDR2 SAAADI. V lost 3 bases, J lost 2 bases, and 5 bases lay in between. The CDR3 protein is CASSDFPYEQYF. The DNA of the CDR3 is TGCGCCAGCAGTGATTTCCCCTACGAGCAGTACTTC.

The chain combines TRBV20-1 with TRBJ2-1; D is possibly TRBD1 (5 bases). Trimming stripped 0 bases from V and 8 bases from J, with 8 bases between. The CDR3 extends over 12 amino acids. The germline gives CDR1 DFQATT, CDR2 SNEGSKA (reference sequence). CDR3 sequence reads: CSARDQGDEQFF. In nucleotides, the CDR3 is TGCAGTGCTAGAGATCAAGGGGATGAGCAGTTCTTC.

The chain couples TRBV10-3 to TRBJ2-3, with 9 bases aligning to TRBD2. V gave up 10 bases and J gave up 4 bases; unmatched junction bases: 6. CDR1 is ENHRY and CDR2 is SYGVKD in the germline V gene. The CDR3 has 13 residues. The CDR3 region has the DNA TGTGCCACCAACATAGCGGGAGCAGATACGCAGTATTTT. Protein sequence: CATNIAGADTQYF.

A few counts support this clonotype. The chain recombines TRBV11-2 with TRBJ2-1, with D perhaps given as TRBD1 or TRBD2 (5 bases each). V gave up 3 bases and J gave up 6 bases, with 12 bases separating them. The germline V gene encodes CDR1 SGHAT and CDR2 FQNNGV. The CDR3 is 14 amino acids. CDR3 sequence reads: CASSLGPEVNEQFF. The CDR3 region has the DNA TGTGCCAGCAGCTTGGGACCCGAGGTCAATGAGCAGTTCTTC.

The rearrangement joins TRBV12-3 or TRBV12-4 to TRBJ2-2, with a possible D match to TRBD1 (5 bases). The CDR3 spans 15 residues. V lost 7 bases, J lost 4 bases, and 16 bases lay in between. This CDR3 reads CASTSGRVVTGELFF. CDR3 in DNA: TGTGCCAGCACATCCGGCAGGGTGGTCACCGGGGAGCTGTTTTTT.

V gene TRBV29-1 combines with J gene TRBJ2-7, with D perhaps TRBD2 (5 bases). The CDR3 length is 13 residues. Germline V lookup: CDR1 SQVTM, CDR2 ANQGSEA. V lost 7 bases and J lost 0, with 13 bases in between. The CDR3 loop is CSAQRASSYEQYF. The CDR3 bases are TGCAGCGCCCAGAGGGCTAGCTCCTACGAGCAGTACTTC.

With regard to this clonotype: Relative to the germline gene, one junction end is altered; a read error may explain this. The chain uses TRBV20-1 and TRBJ2-1, with a weak D call TRBD2 (6 bases). This CDR3 contains 13 residues. Germline V gives CDR1 DFQATT, CDR2 SNEGSKA (reference sequence). In nucleotides, the CDR3 is TGCAGTCCAAAGTTAGCGGACTACAACGAGCAGTTCTTC. Translating it yields CSPKLADYNEQFF.

This chain links TRBV11-2 with TRBJ2-4; possible D gene TRBD1, 5 bases. Trimming pared 6 bases from V and 0 bases from J, leaving 12 bases between. The CDR3 contains 15 residues. Germline V lookup: CDR1 SGHAT, CDR2 FQNNGV. CDR3 bases: TGTGCCAGCAGAACAGGATTACTAGCCAAAAACATTCAGTACTTC. Its protein product is CASRTGLLAKNIQYF.

This clonotype was seen only a few times. The chain recombines TRBV6-4 with TRBJ2-1; TRBD2 is a possible D gene (5 bases). Trimming pared 5 bases from V and 4 bases from J, leaving 15 bases between. The V gene's germline CDR1 is MRHNA and CDR2 SNTAGT. The CDR3 is made up of 15 amino acids. The CDR3 DNA sequence: TGTGCCAGCAGTCGCGAGGGAACGAAGTACAATGAGCAGTTCTTC. Its protein product is CASSREGTKYNEQFF.

In nucleotides, the CDR3 is TGTGCCAGCAGCCAAGGGACGGCTCTCACAGATACGCAGTATTTT. It codes for CASSQGTALTDTQYF. This chain uses TRBV9 with TRBJ2-3; tentatively, D is TRBD1 or TRBD2 (5 bases each). The CDR3 consists of 15 residues. From germline, CDR1 is SGDLS and CDR2 YYNGEE. The V end was cut by 4 bases, the J end by 2 bases, with 14 bases between.

The V and J genes are TRBV24-1 and TRBJ1-2, with 10 bases identical to TRBD1. The ends lost 4 bases at V and 4 bases at J; junction bases unmatched: 5. The V gene's germline CDR1 is KGHDR and CDR2 SFDVKD. CDR3 length: 15 residues. CDR3 in amino acids: CATSDQDRGFYGYTF. CDR3 DNA sequence: TGTGCCACCAGTGACCAGGACAGGGGGTTCTATGGCTACACCTTC.

This clonotype was observed a few times. V usage is TRBV25-1 and J usage is TRBJ1-4; D is uncertain. V lost 3 bases and J 3 bases, leaving 11 bases between the germline ends. The CDR3 runs 15 residues. Germline CDR1 is MGHDK and CDR2 is SYGVNS. Written as DNA, the CDR3 is TGTGCCAGCAGTGATTCAGTGTCGGCTAATGAAAAACTGTTTTTT. It specifies CASSDSVSANEKLFF.

This clonotype was recorded a few times. The V gene is TRBV14, the J gene TRBJ2-1; D possibly corresponds to TRBD1 (5 bases). The CDR3 contains 19 residues. Per germline, CDR1 SGHDN and CDR2 FVKESK. Trimming pared 3 bases from V and 0 bases from J, leaving 21 bases between. Written as DNA, the CDR3 is TGTGCCAGCAGCCACAAATTTTTGGCAGGGCAGAGCTCCTACAATGAGCAGTTCTTC. This encodes CASSHKFLAGQSSYNEQFF.

The rearrangement joins TRBV7-9 to TRBJ1-1; D possibly corresponds to TRBD1 (6 bases). The germline CDR1 and CDR2 sequences are SEHNR and FQNEAQ (reference sequence). V shed 8 bases and J shed 1 base, with 11 bases lying between them. The CDR3 loop spans 13 amino acids. The CDR3, as DNA: TGTGCCAGCGTTTGGGGGCGGAACACTGAAGCTTTCTTT. It specifies CASVWGRNTEAFF.

This chain uses TRBV6-1 with TRBJ1-5; TRBD1 is a possible D gene (5 bases). Germline CDR1 MNHNS, CDR2 SASEGT. The CDR3 spans 13 residues. V lost 8 bases and J 5 bases, leaving 13 bases between the germline ends. CDR3 sequence (DNA): TGTGCCAGCGGCGCCCGGGGGTATCAGCCCCAGCATTTT. Translated: CASGARGYQPQHF.

This chain connects TRBV6-5 to TRBJ2-3; D is ambiguous. This CDR3 is built from 13 residues. The germline V and J ends were trimmed by 8 bases and 1 base, with 10 bases remaining between them. Germline V CDR1 and CDR2: MNHEY, SVGAGI. For the CDR3, the DNA is TGTGCCAGCGAAGGGTCAGGCACAGATACGCAGTATTTT. Translated: CASEGSGTDTQYF.

The chain uses TRBV5-1 and TRBJ2-2, with a weak D call TRBD2 (6 bases). The CDR3 totals 16 residues. Per the germline V gene, CDR1 is SGHRS and CDR2 is YFSETQ. Between the trimmed V and J ends, which lost 2 bases and 1 base, there was a span of 12 bases. In DNA, the CDR3 is TGCGCCAGCAGCTTACGGTCTAGCGAGAACACCGGGGAGCTGTTTTTT. Protein: CASSLRSSENTGELFF. The whole variable domain, filled in from reference TRBV5-1 and TRBJ2-2, reads KAGVTQTPRYLIKTRGQQVTLSCSPISGHRSVSWYQQTPGQGLQFLFEYFSETQRNKGNFPGRFSGRQFSNSRSEMNVSTLELGDSALYLCASSLRSSENTGELFFGEGSRLTVL.

The chain uses TRBV11-2 and TRBJ2-5, with D perhaps matching TRBD1 or TRBD2 (5 bases each). Germline V lookup: CDR1 SGHAT, CDR2 FQNNGV. The germline V and J ends were trimmed by 3 bases and 11 bases, with 19 bases remaining between them. The CDR3 has 14 amino acids. CDR3 nucleotides: TGTGCCAGCAGCTTCCGGGACCCCTACAGAGAGCAGTACTTC. This codes for CASSFRDPYREQYF.

The gene calls are TRBV7-8 and TRBJ1-5, with no clear D. Trimming removed 4 bases from V and 7 bases from J, with 14 bases in between. Germline CDR1 reads SGHVS; CDR2 reads FQNEAQ. The length of the CDR3 is 14 residues. This CDR3 is CASSSQALGQPQHF. CDR3 DNA: TGTGCCAGCAGCTCGCAGGCTTTGGGCCAGCCCCAGCATTTT.

The rearrangement links TRBV3-1 to TRBJ2-5; TRBD1 is a possible D gene (5 bases). The germline V gene encodes CDR1 LGHDT and CDR2 YNNKEL (reference sequence). V lost 3 bases, J lost 0 bases, and 20 bases lay in between. This CDR3 contains 18 residues. CDR3 amino acids: CASSHEKGQLMYQETQYF. CDR3 DNA: TGTGCCAGCAGCCATGAAAAGGGGCAGCTAATGTACCAAGAGACCCAGTACTTC.

The chain combines TRBV7-7 with TRBJ2-2, with D perhaps given as TRBD1 or TRBD2 (5 bases each). The V and J ends lost 5 bases and 2 bases respectively, with 18 bases between them. The CDR3 has 17 amino acids. Germline V gives CDR1 SSHAT, CDR2 FNYEAQ (reference sequence). CDR3: CASSPGTAGINTGELFF. CDR3 bases: TGTGCCAGCAGCCCTGGGACCGCAGGAATCAACACCGGGGAGCTGTTTTTT.

This clonotype was seen just once. This chain uses TRBV9 with TRBJ2-2, with D uncertain. V shed 4 bases and J shed 5 bases, with 12 bases lying between them. Germline V gives CDR1 SGDLS, CDR2 YYNGEE. This CDR3 has 14 amino acids. The CDR3 spells CASSNQPRTGELFF. CDR3 nucleotides: TGTGCCAGCAGCAATCAGCCGCGGACCGGGGAGCTGTTTTTT.

This chain joins TRBV20-1 and TRBJ1-1; D is uncertain. V gave up 6 bases and J gave up 1 base, with 15 bases separating them. The length of the CDR3 is 14 residues. The germline gives CDR1 DFQATT, CDR2 SNEGSKA (reference sequence). The CDR3 DNA sequence: TGCAGTGCAAACAGCTTGATAAAGAACACTGAAGCTTTCTTT. Its translation: CSANSLIKNTEAFF.

The J gene is TRBJ1-6, the V gene TRBV30; D may be TRBD1 (6 bases). The V and J ends lost 1 base and 7 bases respectively, with 11 bases between them. This CDR3 contains 14 residues. Looked up from germline, CDR1 is GTSNPN and CDR2 is SVGIG (reference sequence). CDR3 region: CAWSDRVGNSPLHF. In DNA form, the CDR3 reads TGTGCCTGGAGTGACAGGGTGGGAAATTCACCCCTCCACTTT.